This T cell receptor (beta chain) stems from a study of blood T cell repertoires in COVID-19. Study information: COVID-19 samples from acute and convalescent phases originated in the United States, Italy and Spain. The cDNA or gDNA used as material had been derived from T cells, B-cell-depleted T cells, or PBMCs.

This clone was detected a few times. Other DNA sequences in this specimen translate into the identical CDR3. Trimming removed 5 bases from V and 0 bases from J, with 13 bases in between. Per the germline V gene, CDR1 is MNHEY and CDR2 is SVGAGI. The CDR3 totals 15 residues. Per the study methods: Reference gene primer amplification in the assay estimated nucleated cell counts. Only in-frame clones appear in the TCRdb table, and some are missing; sequencing was by immunoSEQ multiplex PCR. The V and J calls and the clone size are those of that table, but D and trimming were determined from the DNA. The table shows around 230,000 clones, with approximately 87% occurring only once.

This chain connects TRBV6-5 to TRBJ1-1; D is uncertain. The sequenced sample was peripheral blood. The TCR was taken from a woman aged 70-85 years with active or convalescent COVID-19. CDR3 protein: CASSKRTGMNTEAFF. The CDR3 DNA reads as TGTGCCAGCAGTAAGAGGACGGGGATGAACACTGAAGCTTTCTTT.